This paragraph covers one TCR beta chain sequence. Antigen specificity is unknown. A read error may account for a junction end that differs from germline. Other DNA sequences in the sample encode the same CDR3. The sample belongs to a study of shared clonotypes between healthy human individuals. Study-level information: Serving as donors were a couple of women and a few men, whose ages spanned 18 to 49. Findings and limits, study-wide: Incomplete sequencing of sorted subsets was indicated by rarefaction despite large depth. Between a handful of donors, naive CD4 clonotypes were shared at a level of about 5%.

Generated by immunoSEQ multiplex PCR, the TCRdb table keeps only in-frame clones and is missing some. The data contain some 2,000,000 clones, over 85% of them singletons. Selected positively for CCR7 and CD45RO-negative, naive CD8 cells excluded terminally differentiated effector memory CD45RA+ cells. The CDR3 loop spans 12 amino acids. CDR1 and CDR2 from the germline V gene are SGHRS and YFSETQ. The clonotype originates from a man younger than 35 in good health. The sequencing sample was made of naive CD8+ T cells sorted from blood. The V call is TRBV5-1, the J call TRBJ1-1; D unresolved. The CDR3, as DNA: TGCGCCAGCAGATTGGGGAACACTGAAGCTTTCTTT. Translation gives CASRLGNTEAFF.